This T cell receptor beta chain was recovered during a study of T cell responses to AZD1222 COVID-19 vaccine. The assay was immunoSEQ multiplex PCR, and TCRdb's table has in-frame clones only and misses some. The sample holds 130,000 to 150,000 clones, around 90% seen once. Notes on this clone: Its antigen is undetermined.

Germline loops: CDR1 LGHNA, CDR2 YSLEER. Trimming took 1 base from V and 4 from J, leaving 9 bases between them. The CDR3 has 14 residues. Notes on the study in general: Repertoire sampling occurred only after the peak T cell response. Receipt of two AZD1222 doses was followed by a rise in Spike-specific TCR breadth and depth. Most donors were white British and more were female, and clonal diversity was possibly underestimated.

The gene calls are TRBV4-3 and TRBJ2-3; D assignment may be TRBD1 or TRBD2 (5 bases each). Here the sequenced sample was peripheral blood, taken on day 0 of AZD1222 vaccination. The source is an adult in good health. The CDR3 spells CASSQGLGADTQYF. The CDR3 DNA reads TGCGCCAGCAGCCAAGGGTTGGGGGCAGATACGCAGTATTTT.